This T cell receptor beta chain is drawn from a study of control samples from healthy donors and cancer patients. V lost 5 bases and J lost 7, with 8 bases in between. The V gene's germline CDR1 is SEHNR and CDR2 FQNEAQ (reference sequence). The CDR3 extends over 11 amino acids. TCRdb's copy holds only in-frame clones and misses some; the assay was immunoSEQ multiplex PCR. The table records over 80,000 clones, roughly 86% of them present only once. Sequences were obtained from blood. V gene TRBV7-9 combines with J gene TRBJ1-2; the D gene is possibly TRBD1 (5 bases). The sequence derives from a man between 60 and 75 years old in good health. CDR3 region: CASSTRAGYTF. The CDR3 DNA reads as TGTGCCAGCAGCACCAGGGCTGGCTACACCTTC.